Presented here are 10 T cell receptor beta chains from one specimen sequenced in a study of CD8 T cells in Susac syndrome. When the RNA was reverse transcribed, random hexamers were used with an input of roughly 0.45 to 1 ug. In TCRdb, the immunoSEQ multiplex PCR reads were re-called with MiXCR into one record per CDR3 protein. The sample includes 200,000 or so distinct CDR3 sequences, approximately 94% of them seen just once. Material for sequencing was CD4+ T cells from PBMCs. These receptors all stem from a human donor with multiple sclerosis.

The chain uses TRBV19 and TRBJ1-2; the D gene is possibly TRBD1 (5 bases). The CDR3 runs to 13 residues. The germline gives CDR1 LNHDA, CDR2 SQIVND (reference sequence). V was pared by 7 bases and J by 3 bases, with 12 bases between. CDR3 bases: TGTGCCAGTATGGGGGAACAGGACTATGGCTACACCTTC. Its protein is CASMGEQDYGYTF.

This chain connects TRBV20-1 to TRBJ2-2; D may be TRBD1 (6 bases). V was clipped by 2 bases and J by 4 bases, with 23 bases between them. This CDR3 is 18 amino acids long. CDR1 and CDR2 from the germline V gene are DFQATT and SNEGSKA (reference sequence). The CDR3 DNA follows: TGCAGTGCTAGATCAACCCGCGGGTCAGGGGCCGGCACCGGGGAGCTGTTTTTT. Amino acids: CSARSTRGSGAGTGELFF.

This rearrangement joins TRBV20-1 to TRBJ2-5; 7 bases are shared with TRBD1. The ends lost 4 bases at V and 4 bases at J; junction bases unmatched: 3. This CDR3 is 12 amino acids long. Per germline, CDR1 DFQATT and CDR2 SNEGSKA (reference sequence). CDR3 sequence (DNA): TGCAGTGCTAAGCAGGGGGTAGAGACCCAGTACTTC. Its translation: CSAKQGVETQYF.

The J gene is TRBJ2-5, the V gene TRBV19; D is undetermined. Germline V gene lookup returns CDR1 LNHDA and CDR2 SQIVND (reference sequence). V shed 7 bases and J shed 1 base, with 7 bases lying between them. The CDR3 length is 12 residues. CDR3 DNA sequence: TGTGCCAGTATGGGTCCCCAAGAGACCCAGTACTTC. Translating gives CASMGPQETQYF. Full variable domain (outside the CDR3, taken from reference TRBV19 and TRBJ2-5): DGGITQSPKYLFRKEGQNVTLSCEQNLNHDAMYWYRQDPGQGLRLIYYSQIVNDFQKGDIAEGYSVSREKKESFPLTVTSAQKNPTAFYLCASMGPQETQYFGPGTRLLVL.

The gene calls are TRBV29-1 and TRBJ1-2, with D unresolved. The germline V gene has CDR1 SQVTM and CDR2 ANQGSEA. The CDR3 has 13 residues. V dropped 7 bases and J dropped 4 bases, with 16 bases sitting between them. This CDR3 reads CSATTTVIYGYTF. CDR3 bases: TGCAGCGCCACAACCACAGTGATCTATGGCTACACCTTC.

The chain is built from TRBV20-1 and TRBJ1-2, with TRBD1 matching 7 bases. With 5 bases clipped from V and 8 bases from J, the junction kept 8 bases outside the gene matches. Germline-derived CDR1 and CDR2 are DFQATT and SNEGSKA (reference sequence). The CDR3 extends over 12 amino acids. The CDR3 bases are TGCAGTGCTGCCCACCGGGACAGCGGCTACACCTTC. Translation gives CSAAHRDSGYTF.

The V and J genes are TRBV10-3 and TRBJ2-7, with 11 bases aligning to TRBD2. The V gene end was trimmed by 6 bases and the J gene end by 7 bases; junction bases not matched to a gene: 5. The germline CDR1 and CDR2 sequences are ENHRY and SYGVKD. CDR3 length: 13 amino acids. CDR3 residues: CAIRGLAGAEQYF. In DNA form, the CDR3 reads TGTGCCATCAGAGGACTAGCGGGCGCTGAGCAGTACTTC.

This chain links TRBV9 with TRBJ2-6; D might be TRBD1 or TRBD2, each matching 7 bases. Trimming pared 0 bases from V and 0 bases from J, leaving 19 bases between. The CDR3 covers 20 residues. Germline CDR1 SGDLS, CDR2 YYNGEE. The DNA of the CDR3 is TGTGCCAGCAGCGTAGAGGGCGCCAGGGGGAGGGGCTCTGGGGCCAACGTCCTGACTTTC. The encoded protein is CASSVEGARGRGSGANVLTF. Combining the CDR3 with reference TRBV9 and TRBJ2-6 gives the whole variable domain DSGVTQTPKHLITATGQRVTLRCSPRSGDLSVYWYQQSLDQGLQFLIQYYNGEERAKGNILERFSAQQFPDLHSELNLSSLELGDSALYFCASSVEGARGRGSGANVLTFGAGSRLTVL.

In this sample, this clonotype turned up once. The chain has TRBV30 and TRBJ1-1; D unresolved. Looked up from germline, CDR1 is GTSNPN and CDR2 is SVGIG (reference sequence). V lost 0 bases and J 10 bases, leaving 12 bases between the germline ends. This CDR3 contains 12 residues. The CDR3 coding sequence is TGTGCCTGGAGTGTGTTGGCAGTGGCAGCTTTCTTT. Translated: CAWSVLAVAAFF.

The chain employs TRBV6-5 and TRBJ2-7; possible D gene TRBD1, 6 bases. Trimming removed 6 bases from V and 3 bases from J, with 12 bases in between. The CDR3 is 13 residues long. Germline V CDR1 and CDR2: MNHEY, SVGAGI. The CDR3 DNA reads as TGTGCCAGCAGCAGGGGACCCGACTACGAGCAGTACTTC. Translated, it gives CASSRGPDYEQYF.